The 30 T cell receptor beta chains reported below all come from one sample, sequenced in a study of CD8 T cell repertoires and HIV-1 epitope variants. These receptors lack a known antigen. Sequencing used immunoSEQ multiplex PCR; TCRdb keeps in-frame clones, though not all of them. The data show about 5,600 clones, about three fifths seen once. Sequencing used cultured CD8+ T cells derived from PBMCs. The origin of the receptors is a male donor with HIV.

This clone was observed a handful of times. The chain's CDR3 is CASSPGTDPKPSTDTQYF. For the CDR3, the DNA is TGCGCCAGCAGCCCGGGGACAGATCCGAAACCTAGCACAGATACGCAGTATTTT. The rearrangement uses TRBV4-1 and TRBJ2-3; 7 bases align to TRBD1. This CDR3 spans 18 amino acids. V lost 4 bases and J lost 0; bases outside the gene matches: 13. CDR1 is MGHRA and CDR2 is YSYEKL in the germline V gene.

This clone has a handful of counts. The chain couples TRBV5-4 to TRBJ1-1; perhaps TRBD1 as D (5 bases). CDR1 is SGHNT and CDR2 is YYREEE in the germline V gene (reference sequence). The CDR3 is made up of 12 amino acids. With 2 bases removed from V and 4 bases from J, the gap between germline ends came to 6 bases. The CDR3 bases are TGTGCCAGCAGCTTCGGGGGCACTGAAGCTTTCTTT. This translates into CASSFGGTEAFF.

This clone was counted between two and nine times. The V and J genes are TRBV7-9 and TRBJ2-7; 9 bases align to TRBD1. The junction had 8 bases not matched to a gene; V was cut back by 5 bases and J by 6 bases. The CDR3 consists of 14 residues. In germline, CDR1 is SEHNR, CDR2 FQNEAQ (reference sequence). CDR3 sequence reads: CASSPGTGSPEQYF. The CDR3, as DNA: TGTGCCAGCAGCCCCGGGACAGGGTCCCCCGAGCAGTACTTC.

V is TRBV18 and J is TRBJ2-7; possibly TRBD1 for D (6 bases). The CDR3 length is 14 residues. V lost 1 base, J lost 3 bases, and 10 bases lay in between. The germline gives CDR1 KGHSH, CDR2 LQKENI. The CDR3, as DNA: TGTGCCAGCTCACCACAGGGACATAACTACGAGCAGTACTTC. Protein sequence: CASSPQGHNYEQYF.

The chain recombines TRBV7-9 with TRBJ2-2; D is ambiguous. The CDR3 has 13 residues. CDR1 is SEHNR, CDR2 FQNEAQ, per germline (reference sequence). The germline V and J ends were trimmed by 1 base and 6 bases, with 6 bases remaining between them. DNA for the CDR3: TGTGCCAGCAGCTTAGTTTGGCCCGGGGAGCTGTTTTTT. It specifies CASSLVWPGELFF.

The chain has TRBV20-1 and TRBJ2-1, with D perhaps TRBD1 or TRBD2 (6 bases each). The CDR3 has 11 amino acids. Germline V gene sequence: CDR1 DFQATT, CDR2 SNEGSKA (reference sequence). The V and J ends lost 3 bases and 14 bases respectively, with 14 bases between them. The CDR3 loop is CSASLGGWKFF. In nucleotides, the CDR3 is TGCAGTGCTAGTCTCGGGGGCTGGAAGTTCTTC.

The genes are TRBV4-3 and TRBJ1-1, with D uncertain. Germline-derived CDR1 and CDR2 are LGHNA and YSLEER. The CDR3 has 16 amino acids. Trimming pared 0 bases from V and 0 bases from J, leaving 11 bases between. This chain's CDR3 is CASSQEADLMNTEAFF. The CDR3 nucleotides read TGCGCCAGCAGCCAAGAGGCAGATCTTATGAACACTGAAGCTTTCTTT.

The CDR3 reads CASSLVAVTNYGYTF. CDR3 DNA sequence: TGTGCCAGCAGCTTAGTCGCGGTCACCAACTATGGCTACACCTTC. This chain joins TRBV7-2 and TRBJ1-2; no reliable D call. This CDR3 has 15 amino acids. Germline assignment: CDR1 SGHTA and CDR2 FQGNSA. Trimming stripped 1 base from V and 2 bases from J, with 11 bases between.

This clone was seen only once. The chain employs TRBV29-1 and TRBJ2-7, with 7 nucleotides matching TRBD2. Germline trimming cut 1 base from V and 4 bases from J; bases unmatched to any gene: 7. Germline CDR1 and CDR2: SQVTM and ANQGSEA. The CDR3 runs to 14 residues. The CDR3 spells CSVEVHGGGYEQYF. In nucleotides, the CDR3 is TGCAGCGTTGAAGTTCATGGGGGGGGTTACGAGCAGTACTTC.

This sequence joins TRBV10-1 and TRBJ1-5; D uncertain. The germline gives CDR1 WNHNN, CDR2 SYGVQD (reference sequence). V shed 2 bases and J shed 6 bases, with 8 bases lying between them. CDR3 length: 13 amino acids. CDR3 bases: TGCGCCAGCAGTGAGACGGGCGGTCAGCCCCAGCATTTT. Translation gives CASSETGGQPQHF.

V usage is TRBV28 and J usage is TRBJ1-4; TRBD1 might be the D (5 bases). This CDR3 spans 16 amino acids. CDR1 is MDHEN, CDR2 SYDVKM, per germline. Trimming took 7 bases from V and 6 from J, leaving 21 bases between them. DNA of the CDR3: TGTGCCAGCAAGGGGTGGTTTGATTTAGGGGATGAAAAACTGTTTTTT. Residues: CASKGWFDLGDEKLFF.

The rearrangement links TRBV7-9 to TRBJ2-7; 7 positions agree with TRBD1. This CDR3 has 13 amino acids. Germline values: CDR1 SEHNR, CDR2 FQNEAQ (reference sequence). V lost 7 bases and J lost 4; bases outside the gene matches: 7. The CDR3 nucleotides are TGTGCCAGCACCACTTGGGACAGATACGAGCAGTACTTC. It encodes CASTTWDRYEQYF. Full variable domain (remainder filled in from reference TRBV7-9 and TRBJ2-7): DTGVSQNPRHKITKRGQNVTFRCDPISEHNRLYWYRQTLGQGPEFLTYFQNEAQLEKSRLLSDRFSAERPKGSFSTLEIQRTEQGDSAMYLCASTTWDRYEQYFGPGTRLTVT.

The rearrangement uses TRBV7-8 and TRBJ2-7; TRBD1 agrees at 9 bases. The trim removed 4 bases at V and 5 bases at J, leaving 6 bases unmatched. Looked up from germline, CDR1 is SGHVS and CDR2 is FQNEAQ. The CDR3 runs to 14 residues. The DNA for the CDR3 is TGTGCCAGCAGCTGGGGACAGGGTATCGACGAGCAGTACTTC. Translating it yields CASSWGQGIDEQYF.

This chain joins TRBV9 and TRBJ2-7; TRBD2 agrees at 7 bases. CDR3 length: 16 residues. The trim removed 4 bases at V and 2 bases at J, leaving 12 bases unmatched. CDR1 is SGDLS, CDR2 YYNGEE, per germline. The CDR3 is CASSPSSGRGAYEQYF. The CDR3 DNA follows: TGTGCCAGCAGCCCTTCTAGCGGCCGAGGAGCCTACGAGCAGTACTTC.

The chain employs TRBV6-6 and TRBJ2-7; D is unresolved. CDR1 and CDR2 from the germline V gene are MNHNY and SVGAGI (reference sequence). This CDR3 is 14 amino acids long. V lost 3 bases and J lost 2, with 11 bases in between. CDR3 protein: CASSYSGPTYEQYF. In nucleotides, the CDR3 is TGTGCCAGCAGTTATTCCGGGCCCACCTACGAGCAGTACTTC.

Within the sample, this clone is medium-sized. The V call is TRBV27, the J call TRBJ2-3; 9 positions match TRBD2. CDR1 and CDR2 (germline): MNHEY, SMNVEV (reference sequence). The CDR3 runs to 17 residues. With V trimmed by 4 bases and J by 2 bases, 10 bases remained unmatched. The CDR3 sequence is CASSSTSTSGDTDTQYF. The CDR3 DNA reads as TGTGCCAGCAGTTCTACATCGACTAGCGGAGACACAGATACGCAGTATTTT.

This clone has a handful of counts. The chain combines TRBV10-2 with TRBJ2-5, with 10 bases aligning to TRBD2. The CDR3 spans 16 residues. The germline CDR1 and CDR2 sequences are WSHSY and SAAADI. Trimming took 0 bases from V and 2 from J; bases not matched to a gene: 3. CDR3 protein: CASSESVSGGQETQYF. For the CDR3, the DNA is TGCGCCAGCAGTGAGTCGGTTAGCGGGGGGCAAGAGACCCAGTACTTC.

The V call is TRBV6-1, the J call TRBJ2-7, with unresolved D. Between the trimmed V and J ends, which lost 3 bases and 4 bases, there was a span of 4 bases. From germline, CDR1 is MNHNS and CDR2 SASEGT. The CDR3 runs 11 residues. The CDR3 reads CASSERYEQYF. CDR3 coding DNA: TGTGCCAGCAGTGAGAGATACGAGCAGTACTTC.

CDR3 in DNA: TGTGCCAGCAGCTTGGGGCAAGGCAATAACTATGGCTACACCTTC. Its protein product is CASSLGQGNNYGYTF. The rearrangement joins TRBV7-9 to TRBJ1-2, with a weak D call TRBD1 (5 bases). CDR3 length: 15 amino acids. The V end lost 3 bases, the J end lost 1 base, and 12 bases lay between the germline ends. Germline V gene sequence: CDR1 SEHNR, CDR2 FQNEAQ (reference sequence).

This clone was seen a few times. The chain employs TRBV12-1 and TRBJ2-2. TRBV12-1 is a listed pseudogene. CDR3 length: 14 amino acids. CDR3 nucleotide sequence: TGTGCCAGCAGCTTTGAACGACCTACCGGGGAGCTGTTTTTT. This translates into CASSFERPTGELFF.

V gene TRBV27 combines with J gene TRBJ2-1; 9 bases agree with TRBD2. Germline CDR1 is MNHEY and CDR2 is SMNVEV (reference sequence). The CDR3 covers 18 residues. Trimming took 0 bases from V and 10 from J; bases not matched to a gene: 16. CDR3 amino acids: CASSLSGVGAGGLFEQFF. Here the CDR3 DNA reads TGTGCCAGCAGTTTATCGGGGGTCGGAGCGGGAGGTCTTTTCGAGCAGTTCTTC.

Relative to its sample, this clone is medium-sized. This chain joins TRBV6-5 and TRBJ2-2; tentatively, D is TRBD1 (6 bases). This CDR3 spans 13 amino acids. Germline CDR1 and CDR2: MNHEY and SVGAGI. With 6 bases removed from V and 4 bases from J, the gap between germline ends came to 9 bases. The CDR3, as DNA: TGTGCCAGCAGCTCGGACAGCACCGGGGAGCTGTTTTTT. This translates into CASSSDSTGELFF.

V is TRBV9 and J is TRBJ1-1; D call uncertain. The V and J ends lost 4 bases and 0 bases respectively, with 10 bases between them. Germline CDR1 is SGDLS and CDR2 is YYNGEE. The CDR3 covers 14 residues. The CDR3 loop reads CASSTWALNTEAFF. As DNA, the CDR3 is TGTGCCAGCAGCACCTGGGCCTTGAACACTGAAGCTTTCTTT. Full variable domain (missing parts from reference TRBV9 and TRBJ1-1): DSGVTQTPKHLITATGQRVTLRCSPRSGDLSVYWYQQSLDQGLQFLIQYYNGEERAKGNILERFSAQQFPDLHSELNLSSLELGDSALYFCASSTWALNTEAFFGQGTRLTVV.

The chain recombines TRBV5-1 with TRBJ2-7; 9 nucleotides line up with TRBD1. Germline-derived CDR1 and CDR2 are SGHRS and YFSETQ. V lost 7 bases, J lost 5 bases, and 16 bases stayed unmatched. The CDR3 is made up of 16 amino acids. CDR3 sequence reads: CASGDRGSHVMDEQYF. The DNA of the CDR3 is TGCGCCAGCGGAGACAGGGGGTCTCACGTAATGGACGAGCAGTACTTC.

The rearrangement links TRBV5-4 to TRBJ1-2, with TRBD1 as a possible D gene (6 bases). The CDR3 length is 15 residues. CDR1 is SGHNT and CDR2 is YYREEE in the germline V gene (reference sequence). V was cut by 0 bases and J by 4 bases, with 13 bases left in between. CDR3 amino acids: CASSLEGGRGYGYTF. CDR3 nucleotides: TGTGCCAGCAGCTTGGAAGGGGGAAGGGGCTATGGCTACACCTTC. The whole variable domain, remainder taken from reference TRBV5-4 and TRBJ1-2, is ETGVTQSPTHLIKTRGQQVTLRCSSQSGHNTVSWYQQALGQGPQFIFQYYREEENGRGNFPPRFSGLQFPNYSSELNVNALELDDSALYLCASSLEGGRGYGYTFGSGTRLTVV.

This clone was recorded once. In DNA, the CDR3 is TGTGCCATCAGTGAGTCGACCGGGACTGCTAAAAACATTCAGTACTTC. Amino acids: CAISESTGTAKNIQYF. The V call is TRBV10-3, the J call TRBJ2-4; maybe TRBD2 (6 bases). This CDR3 is built from 16 residues. The V gene's germline CDR1 is ENHRY and CDR2 SYGVKD. The V gene lost 0 bases and the J gene lost 4 bases, with 13 bases spanning the gap.

In this sample, this clone turned up a few times. The chain uses TRBV2 and TRBJ1-6, with 12 bases that match TRBD1. The CDR3 contains 17 residues. CDR1 and CDR2 from the germline V gene are SNHLY and FYNNEI. Trimming cost V 3 bases and J 8 bases; bases outside gene matches: 8. CDR3 DNA: TGTGCCAGCAGTGACCCCGGGACAGGGGGCGGTTATTCACCCCTCCACTTT. It translates to CASSDPGTGGGYSPLHF.

The chain combines TRBV28 with TRBJ2-3; D gene uncertain. Trimming took 2 bases from V and 0 from J, leaving 6 bases between them. The germline gives CDR1 MDHEN, CDR2 SYDVKM. CDR3 length: 14 residues. CDR3: CASSLIGSTDTQYF. CDR3 DNA: TGTGCCAGCAGTTTAATCGGGAGCACAGATACGCAGTATTTT. Variable domain in full (rest from reference TRBV28 and TRBJ2-3): DVKVTQSSRYLVKRTGEKVFLECVQDMDHENMFWYRQDPGLGLRLIYFSYDVKMKEKGDIPEGYSVSREKKERFSLILESASTNQTSMYLCASSLIGSTDTQYFGPGTRLTVL.

Only a few counts were recorded for this clone. CDR3 in amino acids: CASSELAGTGFGYTF. CDR3 nucleotides: TGCGCCAGCAGCGAACTAGCCGGGACAGGGTTTGGCTACACCTTC. The chain has TRBV5-1 and TRBJ1-2; 9 positions agree with TRBD1. The V gene's germline CDR1 is SGHRS and CDR2 YFSETQ. CDR3 length equals 15 residues. V gave up 4 bases and J gave up 7 bases; unmatched junction bases: 11.

This sequence joins TRBV15 and TRBJ1-5, with a weak D call TRBD1 (6 bases). The V end lost 8 bases, the J end lost 6 bases, and 23 bases lay between the germline ends. This CDR3 has 16 residues. Per the germline V gene, CDR1 is LNHNV and CDR2 is YYDKDF (reference sequence). This CDR3 reads CATSVKGQPVGQPQHF. The CDR3 coding sequence is TGTGCCACCTCGGTAAAAGGACAGCCGGTGGGTCAGCCCCAGCATTTT.